This T cell receptor (beta chain) emerged from a study of PD-1 blockade in classical Hodgkin lymphoma. Sequencing used immunoSEQ multiplex PCR; TCRdb keeps in-frame clones, though not all of them. The sample consists of roughly 60,000 clones, about 89% of them appearing once. Study-level results: Why repertoires differed is undefined; disease activity or prior therapy possibly contributed. Prior to therapy, complete responders displayed diversity much like that of newly diagnosed patients. Relative to healthy donors, newly diagnosed patients reportedly had lower baseline TCR diversity, which was reported as lower still in relapsed/refractory patients. Anyone who began nivolumab under 1 year after ASCT was excluded.

Sample time point: cycle 4 day 1 (C4D1), after more than 5 weeks of nivolumab. Relapse after autologous stem cell transplantation occurred in every patient, and brentuximab vedotin exposure varied. Comment on this clone: Antigen specificity is unknown.

The sequence came from a human donor with classical Hodgkin lymphoma. Sequencing was performed on peripheral blood mononuclear cells (PBMCs), taken before the fourth cycle of nivolumab.

The DNA for the CDR3 is TGTGCCAGCAGCTTACCTTCGGGCGGGGCAGACCAGTTCTTC. Its translation: CASSLPSGGADQFF. The chain couples TRBV7-9 to TRBJ2-1, with D possibly matching TRBD2 (6 bases). V was cut by 2 bases and J by 13 bases, with 18 bases left in between. This CDR3 contains 14 residues. The germline V gene encodes CDR1 SEHNR and CDR2 FQNEAQ (reference sequence).